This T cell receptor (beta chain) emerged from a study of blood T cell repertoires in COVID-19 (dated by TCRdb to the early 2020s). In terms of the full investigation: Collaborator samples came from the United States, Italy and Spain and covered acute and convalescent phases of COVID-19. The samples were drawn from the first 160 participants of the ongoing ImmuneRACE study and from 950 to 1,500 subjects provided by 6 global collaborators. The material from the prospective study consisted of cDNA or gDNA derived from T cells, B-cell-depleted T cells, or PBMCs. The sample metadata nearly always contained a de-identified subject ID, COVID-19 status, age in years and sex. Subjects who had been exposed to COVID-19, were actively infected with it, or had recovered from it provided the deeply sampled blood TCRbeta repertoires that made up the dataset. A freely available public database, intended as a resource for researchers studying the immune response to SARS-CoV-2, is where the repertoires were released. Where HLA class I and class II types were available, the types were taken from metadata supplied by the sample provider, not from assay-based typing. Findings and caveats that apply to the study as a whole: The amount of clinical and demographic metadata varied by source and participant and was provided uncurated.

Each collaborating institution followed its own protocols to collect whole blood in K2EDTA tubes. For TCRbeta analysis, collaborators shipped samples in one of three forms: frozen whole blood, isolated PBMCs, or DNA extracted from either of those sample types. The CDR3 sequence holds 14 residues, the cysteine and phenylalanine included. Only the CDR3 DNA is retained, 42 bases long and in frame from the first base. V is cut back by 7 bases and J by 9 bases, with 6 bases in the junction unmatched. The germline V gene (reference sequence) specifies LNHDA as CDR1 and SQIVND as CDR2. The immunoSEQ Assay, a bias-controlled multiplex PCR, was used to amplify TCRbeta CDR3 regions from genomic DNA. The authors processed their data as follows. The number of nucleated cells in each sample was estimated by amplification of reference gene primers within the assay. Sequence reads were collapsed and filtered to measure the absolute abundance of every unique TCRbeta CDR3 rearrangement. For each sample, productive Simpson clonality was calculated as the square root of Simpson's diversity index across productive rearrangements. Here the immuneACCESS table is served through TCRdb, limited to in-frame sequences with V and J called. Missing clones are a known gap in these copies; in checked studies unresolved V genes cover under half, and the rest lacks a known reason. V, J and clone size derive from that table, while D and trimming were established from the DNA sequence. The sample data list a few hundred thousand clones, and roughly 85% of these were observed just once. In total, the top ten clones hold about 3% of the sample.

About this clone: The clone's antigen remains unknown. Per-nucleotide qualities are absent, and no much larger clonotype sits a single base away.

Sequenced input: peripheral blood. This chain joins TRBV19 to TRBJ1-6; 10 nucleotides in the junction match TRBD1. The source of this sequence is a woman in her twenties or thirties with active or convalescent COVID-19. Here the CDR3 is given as CASTGTGDSSPLHF. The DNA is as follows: TGTGCCAGTACCGGGACAGGGGACAGTTCACCCCTCCACTTT.